This T cell receptor beta chain was recovered during a study of blood T cell repertoires in COVID-19. In the study overall: Researchers got acute and convalescent COVID-19 samples from the United States, Italy and Spain. Nucleic acid was either cDNA or gDNA, and it came from T cells, B-cell-depleted T cells, or PBMCs.

This CDR3 has 15 amino acids. Germline lookup yields CDR1 LNHDA and CDR2 SQIVND (reference sequence). After removal of 3 bases from V and 3 bases from J, the junction contained 6 bases not matched to a gene. In the source study's methods: It was from reference gene primer amplification that nucleated cell counts were estimated. Clones were sequenced by immunoSEQ multiplex PCR, and TCRdb holds only the in-frame ones, with some missing. That table furnishes V, J and clone size, whereas the DNA furnished D and trimming. The repertoire consists of about 130,000 clones, with approximately 87% occurring once and the leading ten covering about 2%. This clone was recorded only once.

The chain carries TRBV19 and TRBJ2-7; TRBD1 matches 9 bases. The TCR comes from a man aged 65 to 79 with active COVID-19. Sequenced material: peripheral blood. In DNA, the CDR3 is TGTGCCAGTAGTATCGAACAGGGGGCGCGCTACGAGCAGTACTTC. Its translation is CASSIEQGARYEQYF. The full variable domain, completed using reference TRBV19 and TRBJ2-7, is DGGITQSPKYLFRKEGQNVTLSCEQNLNHDAMYWYRQDPGQGLRLIYYSQIVNDFQKGDIAEGYSVSREKKESFPLTVTSAQKNPTAFYLCASSIEQGARYEQYFGPGTRLTVT.